The present T cell receptor beta chain was sequenced within a study of T-cell reconstitution after alpha-beta-depleted transplantation in children. Molecular barcoding with unique molecular identifiers was used for the TCRbeta library. Using its own MiXCR run on the PCR reads, TCRdb lists one record per CDR3 protein. The data show some 280,000 distinct CDR3 sequences, almost 10% seen once. The CDR3 is made up of 13 amino acids. Germline CDR1 reads SQVTM; CDR2 reads ANQGSEA. With 3 bases removed from V and 5 bases from J, the gap between germline ends came to 10 bases. This clonotype was counted ten times or more.

The gene calls are TRBV29-1 and TRBJ2-2, with TRBD1 as a possible D gene (6 bases). Specimen: PBMCs from the stem cell graft donor, collected from the stem cell graft. The source is a human donor who donated a stem cell graft to a child with SCID. CDR3 in DNA: TGCAGCGTTGACAGGGGAAGAACCGGGGAGCTGTTTTTT. Encoded protein: CSVDRGRTGELFF.